This T cell receptor beta chain was sequenced in a study of T cells in Graves' hyperthyroidism and ophthalmopathy. In its sample, this clonotype was seen many times. Amplified TCR beta CDR3 regions derived from RNA transcripts. HTBI primers were employed in a first-round RT-PCR of the TCR CDR3. TCRdb re-called the multiplex PCR reads with MiXCR, one entry per CDR3 protein. This sample has about 620,000 distinct CDR3 sequences, with around 15% found just once. Per germline, CDR1 LGHDT and CDR2 YNNKEL (reference sequence). The V and J ends lost 1 base and 3 bases, in that order; junction bases with no gene match: 8. CDR3 length equals 17 residues.

Specimen: blood. This TCR derives from a woman aged 25 to 39 with Graves' hyperthyroidism. The chain recombines TRBV3-1 with TRBJ2-7, with 11 nucleotides matching TRBD2. CDR3 DNA sequence: TGTGCCAGCAGCCAAGGGTACGGACTAGCGGGTTTCTACGAGCAGTACTTC. Residues: CASSQGYGLAGFYEQYF.